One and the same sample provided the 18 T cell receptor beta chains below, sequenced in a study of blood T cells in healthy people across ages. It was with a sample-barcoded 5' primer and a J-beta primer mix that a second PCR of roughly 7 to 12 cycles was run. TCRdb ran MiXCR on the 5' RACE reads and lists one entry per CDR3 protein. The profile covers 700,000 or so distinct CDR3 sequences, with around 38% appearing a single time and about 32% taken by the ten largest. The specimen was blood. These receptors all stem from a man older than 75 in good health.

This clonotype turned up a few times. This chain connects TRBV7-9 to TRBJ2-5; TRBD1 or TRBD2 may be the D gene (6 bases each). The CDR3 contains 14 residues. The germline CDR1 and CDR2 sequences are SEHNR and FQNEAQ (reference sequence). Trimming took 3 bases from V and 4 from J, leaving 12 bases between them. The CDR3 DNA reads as TGTGCCAGCAGCTTCACGAAGGGGGGAGAGACCCAGTACTTC. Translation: CASSFTKGGETQYF.

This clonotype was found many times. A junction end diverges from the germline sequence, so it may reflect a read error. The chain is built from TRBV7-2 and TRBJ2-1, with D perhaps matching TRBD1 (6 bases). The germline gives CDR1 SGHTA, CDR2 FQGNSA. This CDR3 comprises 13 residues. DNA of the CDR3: TGCGCCAGCAGCTCACAGGGATACAATGAGCAGTTCTTC. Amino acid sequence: CASSSQGYNEQFF.

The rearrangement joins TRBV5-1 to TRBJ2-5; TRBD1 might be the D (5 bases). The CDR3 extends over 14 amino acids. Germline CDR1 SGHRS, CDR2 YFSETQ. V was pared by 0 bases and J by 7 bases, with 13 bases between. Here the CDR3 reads CASSLGQGTRTQYF. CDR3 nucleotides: TGCGCCAGCAGCTTGGGGCAGGGAACGAGGACCCAGTACTTC.

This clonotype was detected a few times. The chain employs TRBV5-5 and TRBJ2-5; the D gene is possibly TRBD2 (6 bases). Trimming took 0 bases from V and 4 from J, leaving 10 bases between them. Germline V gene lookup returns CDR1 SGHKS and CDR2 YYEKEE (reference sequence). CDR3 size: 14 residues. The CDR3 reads CASSLAGTSETQYF. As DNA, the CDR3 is TGTGCCAGCAGCTTGGCCGGGACTTCAGAGACCCAGTACTTC.

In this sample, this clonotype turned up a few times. CDR3 region: CASWGRGREQYF. CDR3 DNA: TGTGCCAGCTGGGGCAGGGGGAGAGAGCAGTACTTC. The chain recombines TRBV28 with TRBJ2-7, with 7 bases aligning to TRBD1. The CDR3 runs 12 residues. Germline V gene data show CDR1 as MDHEN and CDR2 as SYDVKM. V lost 8 bases, J lost 7 bases, and 8 bases stayed unmatched.

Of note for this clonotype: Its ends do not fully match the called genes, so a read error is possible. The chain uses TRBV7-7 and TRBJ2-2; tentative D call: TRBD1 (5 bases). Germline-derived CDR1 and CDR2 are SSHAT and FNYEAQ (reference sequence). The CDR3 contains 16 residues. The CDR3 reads CASSPSSGMNTGELFF. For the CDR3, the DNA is TGTGCTAGCAGCCCCAGTTCAGGGATGAACACCGGGGAGCTGTTTTTT.

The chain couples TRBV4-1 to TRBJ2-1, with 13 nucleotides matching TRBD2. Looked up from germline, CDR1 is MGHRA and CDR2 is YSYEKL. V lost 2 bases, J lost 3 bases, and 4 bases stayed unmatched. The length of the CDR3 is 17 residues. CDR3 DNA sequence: TGCGCCAGCAGCCAACGACTAGCGGGGGGCCTCTACAATGAGCAGTTCTTC. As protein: CASSQRLAGGLYNEQFF.

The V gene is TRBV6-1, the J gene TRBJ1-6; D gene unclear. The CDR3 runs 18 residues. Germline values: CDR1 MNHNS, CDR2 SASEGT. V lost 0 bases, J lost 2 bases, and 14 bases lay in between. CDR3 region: CASSEALPRGTYNSPLHF. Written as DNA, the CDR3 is TGTGCCAGCAGTGAAGCGCTTCCCCGAGGGACCTATAATTCACCCCTCCACTTT.

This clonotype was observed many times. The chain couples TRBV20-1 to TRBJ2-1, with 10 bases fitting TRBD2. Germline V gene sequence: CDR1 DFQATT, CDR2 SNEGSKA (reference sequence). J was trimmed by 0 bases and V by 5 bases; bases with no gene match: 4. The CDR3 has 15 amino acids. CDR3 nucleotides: TGCAGTGCTCTTAAGCGGGAGGGCTCCTACAATGAGCAGTTCTTC. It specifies CSALKREGSYNEQFF.

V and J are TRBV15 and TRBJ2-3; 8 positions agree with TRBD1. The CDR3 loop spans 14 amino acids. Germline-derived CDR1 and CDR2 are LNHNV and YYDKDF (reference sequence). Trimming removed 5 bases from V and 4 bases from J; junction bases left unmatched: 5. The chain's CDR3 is CATSLDRGPDTQYF. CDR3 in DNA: TGTGCCACCAGCCTAGACAGGGGCCCAGATACGCAGTATTTT.

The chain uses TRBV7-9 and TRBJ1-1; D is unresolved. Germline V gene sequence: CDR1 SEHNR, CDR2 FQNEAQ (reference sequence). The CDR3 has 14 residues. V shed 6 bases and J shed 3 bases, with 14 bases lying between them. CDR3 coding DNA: TGTGCCAGCAGGCCCTCTGGGGTGGACACTGAAGCTTTCTTT. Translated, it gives CASRPSGVDTEAFF.

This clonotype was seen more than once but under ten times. The CDR3 reads CAISGQGLTDTQYF. The DNA for the CDR3 is TGTGCCATCAGTGGACAGGGGCTAACAGATACGCAGTATTTT. The J gene is TRBJ2-3, the V gene TRBV10-3; 8 nucleotides align to TRBD1. CDR3 length equals 14 residues. Trimming cost V 4 bases and J 3 bases; bases outside gene matches: 3. CDR1 ENHRY and CDR2 SYGVKD come from the germline V gene.

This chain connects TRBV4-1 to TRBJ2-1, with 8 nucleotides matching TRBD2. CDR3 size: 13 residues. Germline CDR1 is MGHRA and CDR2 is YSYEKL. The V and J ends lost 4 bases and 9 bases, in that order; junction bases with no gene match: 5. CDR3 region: CASSPRTSCEQFF. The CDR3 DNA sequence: TGCGCCAGCAGCCCGAGGACTAGCTGTGAGCAGTTCTTC.

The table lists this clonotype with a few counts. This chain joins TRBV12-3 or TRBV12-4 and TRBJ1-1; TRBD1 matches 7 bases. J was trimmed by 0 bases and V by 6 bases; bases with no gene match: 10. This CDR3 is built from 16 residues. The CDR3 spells CASSTGQYLVNTEAFF. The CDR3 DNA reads TGTGCCAGCAGCACGGGACAGTACTTGGTGAACACTGAAGCTTTCTTT.

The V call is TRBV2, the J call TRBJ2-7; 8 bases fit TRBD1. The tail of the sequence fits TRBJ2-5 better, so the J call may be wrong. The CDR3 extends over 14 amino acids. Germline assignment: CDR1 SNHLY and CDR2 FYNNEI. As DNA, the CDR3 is TGTGCCAGCACTAGAGCAGGGGGCGTAGAGACCCAGTACTTC. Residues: CASTRAGGVETQYF.

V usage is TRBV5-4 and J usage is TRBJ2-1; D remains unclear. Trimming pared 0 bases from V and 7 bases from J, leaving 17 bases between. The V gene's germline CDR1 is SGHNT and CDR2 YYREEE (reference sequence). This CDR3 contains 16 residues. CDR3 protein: CASSLESTTLGNEQFF. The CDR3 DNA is TGTGCCAGCAGCTTGGAATCCACTACTCTCGGGAATGAGCAGTTCTTC.

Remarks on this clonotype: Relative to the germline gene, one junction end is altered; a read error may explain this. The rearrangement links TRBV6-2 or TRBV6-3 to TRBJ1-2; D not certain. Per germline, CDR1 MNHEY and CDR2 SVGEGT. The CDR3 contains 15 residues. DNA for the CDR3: TGTGCCAGCAATTACTCGAACGGGCCCAACTATGGCTACACCTTC. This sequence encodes CASNYSNGPNYGYTF.

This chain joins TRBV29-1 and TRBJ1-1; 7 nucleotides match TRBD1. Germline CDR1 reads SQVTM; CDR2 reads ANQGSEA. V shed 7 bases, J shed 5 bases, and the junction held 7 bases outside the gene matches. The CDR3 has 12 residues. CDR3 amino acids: CSGGTERTEAFF. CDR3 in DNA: TGCAGCGGGGGGACAGAGAGGACTGAAGCTTTCTTT.